The T cell receptor beta chain described here comes from a study of T cell responses to AZD1222 COVID-19 vaccine. Study results and limitations: In the spike-specific TCR repertoire, nearly half reportedly target unmutated variant regions. The study found vaccine-associated CD4 TCRs spanning spike, dominant at 160-218 and 743-854. Without day 14 samples, only post-peak T cell repertoires were studied. Donors skewed white British and female; clonal diversity was possibly underestimated.

With respect to this clone: Its target is not known.

The CDR3 spans 14 residues. V was shortened by 6 bases and J by 6 bases, with 15 bases between the two germline ends. The germline V gene has CDR1 MDHEN and CDR2 SYDVKM. TCRdb keeps only in-frame clones here, not all; method: immunoSEQ multiplex PCR. The table lists some 200,000 clones, more than 85% of them singletons. The V gene is TRBV28, the J gene TRBJ1-5, with a possible D match to TRBD1 (6 bases). The TCR originated in an adult who received the AZD1222 COVID-19 vaccine. This sample comprised peripheral blood, obtained 28 days after the second AZD1222 dose. DNA of the CDR3: TGTGCCAGCAGCCCGACAGGCTGGACTCAGCCCCAGCATTTT. It is translated as CASSPTGWTQPQHF.